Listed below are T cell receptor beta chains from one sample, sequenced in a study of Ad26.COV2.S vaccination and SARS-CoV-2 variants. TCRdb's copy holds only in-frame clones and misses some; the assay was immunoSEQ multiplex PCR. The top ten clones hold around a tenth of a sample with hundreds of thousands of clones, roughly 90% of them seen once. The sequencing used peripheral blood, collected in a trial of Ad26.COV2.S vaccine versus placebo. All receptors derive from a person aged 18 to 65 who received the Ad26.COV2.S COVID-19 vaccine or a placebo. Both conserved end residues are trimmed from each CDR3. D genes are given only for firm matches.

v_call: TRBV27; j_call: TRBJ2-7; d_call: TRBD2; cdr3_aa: ASRPTSGLYYEQY
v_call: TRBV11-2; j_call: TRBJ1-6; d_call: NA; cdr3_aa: ASSSLKAGPRSSPLH
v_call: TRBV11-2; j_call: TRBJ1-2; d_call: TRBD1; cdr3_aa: ASSQDRARGYT
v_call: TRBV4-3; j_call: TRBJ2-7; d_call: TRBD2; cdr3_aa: ASSQESGSIHEQY
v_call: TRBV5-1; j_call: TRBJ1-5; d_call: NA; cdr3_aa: ASSLAGGHQPQH
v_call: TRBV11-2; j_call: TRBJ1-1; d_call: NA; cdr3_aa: ASSFNREMNTEAF
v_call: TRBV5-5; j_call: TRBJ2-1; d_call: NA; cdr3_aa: ASSLSQVGRSYNEQF
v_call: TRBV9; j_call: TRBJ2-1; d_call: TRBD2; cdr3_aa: ASSYRGRGGQGEQF
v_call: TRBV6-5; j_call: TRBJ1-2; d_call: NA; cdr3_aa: ASSFDLGAGYGYT
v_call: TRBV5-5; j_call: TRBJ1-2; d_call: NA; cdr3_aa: ASSLEGRYGYT
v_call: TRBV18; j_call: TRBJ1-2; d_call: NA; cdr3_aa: ASSPGTSHGYT
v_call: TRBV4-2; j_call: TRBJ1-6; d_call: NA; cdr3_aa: ASSQARLGSPLH
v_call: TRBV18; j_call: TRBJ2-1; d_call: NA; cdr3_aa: ASSPGQGGGEQF
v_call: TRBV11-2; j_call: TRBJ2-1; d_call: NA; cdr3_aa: ASSLSGRAQF
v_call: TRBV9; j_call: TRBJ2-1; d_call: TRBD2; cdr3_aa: ASSPRTSHNEQF
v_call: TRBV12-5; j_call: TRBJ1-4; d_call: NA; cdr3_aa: ASALSRGREKLF
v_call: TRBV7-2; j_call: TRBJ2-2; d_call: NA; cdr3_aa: ASSPGPQRNTGELF
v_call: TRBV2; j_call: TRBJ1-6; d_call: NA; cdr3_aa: ASSVRAMDNSPLH
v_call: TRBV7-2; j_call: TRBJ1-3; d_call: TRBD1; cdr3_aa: ASSFQGALGNTIY
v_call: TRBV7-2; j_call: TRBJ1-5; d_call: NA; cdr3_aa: ASSLGGSRNQPQH
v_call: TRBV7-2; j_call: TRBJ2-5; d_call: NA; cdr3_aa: ASTLGGGRETQY
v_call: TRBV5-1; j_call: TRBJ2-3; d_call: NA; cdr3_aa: ASRKTDGGDTQY
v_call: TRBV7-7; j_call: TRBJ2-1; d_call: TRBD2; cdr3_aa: ASSLNLAGSYNEQF
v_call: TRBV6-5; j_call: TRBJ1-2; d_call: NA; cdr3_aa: ASVERPDLYGYT
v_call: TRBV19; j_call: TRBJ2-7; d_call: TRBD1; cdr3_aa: ASSMGQGKRSYEQY
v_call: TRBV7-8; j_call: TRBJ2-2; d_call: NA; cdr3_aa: APGDAGELF
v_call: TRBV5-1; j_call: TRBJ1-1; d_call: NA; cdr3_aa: ASTLGGDRALAEAF
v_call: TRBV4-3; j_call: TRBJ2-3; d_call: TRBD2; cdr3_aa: ASSREGPAGDTQY
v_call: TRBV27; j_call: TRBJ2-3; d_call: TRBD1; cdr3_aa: ASRAEQGAGTDTQY
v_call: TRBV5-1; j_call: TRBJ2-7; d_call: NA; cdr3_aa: ASSLVEGYVEQY
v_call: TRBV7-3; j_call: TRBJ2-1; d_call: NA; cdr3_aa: ASSFGPRDNEQF
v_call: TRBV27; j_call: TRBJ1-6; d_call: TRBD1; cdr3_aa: ASSWDRTGNSPLH
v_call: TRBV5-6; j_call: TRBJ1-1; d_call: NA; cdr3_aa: ASSLGQDTEAF
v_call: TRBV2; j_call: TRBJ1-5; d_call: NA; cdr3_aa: ASSDDIGPQH
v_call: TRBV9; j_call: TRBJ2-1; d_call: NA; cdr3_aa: ASSVEARSSYNEQF